This T cell receptor beta chain originates from a study of regulatory T cells in long-lasting Graves disease. Study-level results: Persistent Graves' patients showed less TCR diversity than newly diagnosed ones. Accuracy could have been hurt by small sample size.

HTBI primers from iRepertoire and Arm-PCR of CDR3 regions yielded the TCR beta libraries. MiXCR, run by TCRdb on the multiplex PCR reads, gives a single entry per CDR3 protein. The repertoire holds 650,000 to 700,000 distinct CDR3 sequences, with 25% to 35% as singletons. About this clonotype itself: Antigen: not known.

The germline CDR1 and CDR2 sequences are MGHDK and SYGVNS. Trimming cost V 4 bases and J 0 bases, with 12 bases left between them. The CDR3 spans 16 residues. The time point is: persistent/refractory GD, antithyroid drugs over 5 years with positive TRAb. TCR sequences were obtained from RNA taken from PBMCs. American Thyroid Association guidelines served as the basis for diagnosing Graves' disease. Blood from the periphery, around 9 milliliters in all, was drawn into EDTA tubes. Sample: peripheral blood mononuclear cells (PBMCs), taken when the disease was refractory, from a patient treated with antithyroid drugs. The sequence derives from a female donor with Graves disease. The rearrangement uses TRBV25-1 and TRBJ2-2; tentative D call: TRBD2 (5 bases). The CDR3 DNA follows: TGTGCCAGCAGTGGGGGTCGGGGAGCGAACACCGGGGAGCTGTTTTTT. Translated, it gives CASSGGRGANTGELFF.